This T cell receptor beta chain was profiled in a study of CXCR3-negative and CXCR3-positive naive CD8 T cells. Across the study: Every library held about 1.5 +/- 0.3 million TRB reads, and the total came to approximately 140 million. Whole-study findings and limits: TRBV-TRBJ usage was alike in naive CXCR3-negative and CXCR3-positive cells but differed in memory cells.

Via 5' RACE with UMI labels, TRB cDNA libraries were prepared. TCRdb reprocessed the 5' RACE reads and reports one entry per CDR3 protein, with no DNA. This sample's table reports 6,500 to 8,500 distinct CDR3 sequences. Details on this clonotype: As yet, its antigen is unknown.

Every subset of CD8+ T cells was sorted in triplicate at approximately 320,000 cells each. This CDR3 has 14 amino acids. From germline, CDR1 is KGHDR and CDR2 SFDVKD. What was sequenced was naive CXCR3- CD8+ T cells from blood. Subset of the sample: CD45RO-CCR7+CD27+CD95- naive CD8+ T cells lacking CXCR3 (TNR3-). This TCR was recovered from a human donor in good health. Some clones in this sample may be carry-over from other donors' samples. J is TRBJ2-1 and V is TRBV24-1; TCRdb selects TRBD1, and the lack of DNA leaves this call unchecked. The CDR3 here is CATSDITGGAEQFF.